The 13 T cell receptor beta chains below come from one sample, sequenced in a study of T cell responses to AZD1222 COVID-19 vaccine. Clones were sequenced by immunoSEQ multiplex PCR, and TCRdb holds only the in-frame ones, with some missing. The profile shows roughly 200,000 clones, more than 80% of them singletons. The sample in question was peripheral blood, obtained 28 days after the second dose of the MenACWY control vaccine. The receptors originated from an adult who received the MenACWY meningococcal vaccine as a control.

Comment on this clone: The sample holds other DNA sequences that translate to the same CDR3. This chain links TRBV27 with TRBJ2-7, with D tentatively TRBD1 (6 bases). The CDR3 is 12 amino acids. V lost 6 bases to trimming and J lost 0 bases, with 6 bases between them. The germline V gene has CDR1 MNHEY and CDR2 SMNVEV (reference sequence). The CDR3 spells CASRQGSYEQYF. In DNA form, the CDR3 reads TGTGCCAGCAGACAGGGCTCCTACGAGCAGTACTTC.

V gene TRBV12-5 combines with J gene TRBJ2-1, with D unresolved. CDR1 and CDR2 (germline): LGHNT, FRNRAP. V lost 6 bases, J lost 4 bases, and 7 bases lay in between. This CDR3 is 12 amino acids long. CDR3 region: CASGSNYNEQFF. DNA for the CDR3: TGTGCTAGTGGGTCAAATTACAATGAGCAGTTCTTC.

In this sample, this clone turned up once. This rearrangement joins TRBV4-2 to TRBJ2-7; 10 positions match TRBD1. Trimming at V came to 0 bases and at J to 2 bases, leaving 4 bases not matched to a gene. The length of the CDR3 is 16 residues. Germline CDR1 reads LGHNA; CDR2 reads YNFKEQ. This CDR3 reads CASSQETGQGPYEQYF. The DNA of the CDR3 is TGTGCCAGCAGCCAAGAGACGGGACAGGGGCCCTACGAGCAGTACTTC.

V usage is TRBV7-9 and J usage is TRBJ1-5; tentatively, D is TRBD1 (5 bases). Germline CDR1 SEHNR, CDR2 FQNEAQ (reference sequence). CDR3 size: 18 residues. V lost 0 bases and J 1 base, leaving 16 bases between the germline ends. The CDR3 sequence is CASSLAVGTAGSNQPQHF. As DNA, the CDR3 is TGTGCCAGCAGCTTAGCCGTTGGGACCGCCGGCAGCAATCAGCCCCAGCATTTT.

The chain uses TRBV12-3 or TRBV12-4 and TRBJ2-5; tentatively, D is TRBD1 (5 bases). The CDR3 is made up of 13 amino acids. V was clipped by 3 bases and J by 5 bases, with 10 bases between them. The CDR3 DNA reads TGTGCCAGCAGTTTTGCAGGGCCGGAGACCCAGTACTTC. This codes for CASSFAGPETQYF.

V and J are TRBV28 and TRBJ2-5, with 13 bases aligning to TRBD2. Germline V gives CDR1 MDHEN, CDR2 SYDVKM. J was trimmed by 9 bases and V by 6 bases; bases with no gene match: 13. CDR3 length: 16 amino acids. The CDR3 protein is CASSRIPGLAGMAQYF. DNA for the CDR3: TGTGCCAGCAGCCGGATCCCGGGACTAGCGGGGATGGCCCAGTACTTC. Looking up the rest from reference TRBV28 and TRBJ2-5 gives the full variable domain: DVKVTQSSRYLVKRTGEKVFLECVQDMDHENMFWYRQDPGLGLRLIYFSYDVKMKEKGDIPEGYSVSREKKERFSLILESASTNQTSMYLCASSRIPGLAGMAQYFGPGTRLLVL.

The chain recombines TRBV7-2 with TRBJ1-3; D gene unclear. The CDR3 loop spans 15 amino acids. The V end lost 2 bases, the J end lost 0 bases, and 8 bases lay between the germline ends. Germline V lookup: CDR1 SGHTA, CDR2 FQGNSA. The CDR3: CASSLQSYSGNTIYF. For the CDR3, the DNA is TGTGCCAGCAGCTTACAAAGTTACTCTGGAAACACCATATATTTT. The whole variable domain, filled in from reference TRBV7-2 and TRBJ1-3, reads GAGVSQSPSNKVTEKGKDVELRCDPISGHTALYWYRQSLGQGLEFLIYFQGNSAPDKSGLPSDRFSAERTGGSVSTLTIQRTQQEDSAVYLCASSLQSYSGNTIYFGEGSWLTVV.

The V call is TRBV3-1 (or the pseudogene TRBV3-2), the J call TRBJ2-3; 10 bases align to TRBD2. The germline gives CDR1 LGHDT, CDR2 YNNKEL (reference sequence). J lost 0 bases, V lost 2 bases, and 2 bases had no gene match. The CDR3 is 16 residues long. The CDR3 bases are TGTGCCAGCAGCCAACTAGCGGGAGCCAGCACAGATACGCAGTATTTT. Translated: CASSQLAGASTDTQYF.

This sequence joins TRBV5-4 and TRBJ2-1, with 8 bases lining up with TRBD1. CDR3 size: 14 residues. The V segment lost 3 bases and the J segment 6 bases; nucleotides outside the gene matches: 5. Germline V CDR1 and CDR2: SGHNT, YYREEE (reference sequence). CDR3 amino acids: CASSSGQGPNEQFF. The CDR3 DNA is TGTGCCAGCAGCTCAGGACAGGGCCCCAATGAGCAGTTCTTC.

This clone was picked up one time. The rearrangement joins TRBV5-1 to TRBJ2-1, with 7 bases fitting TRBD2. V lost 4 bases and J lost 7; bases outside the gene matches: 11. Germline assignment: CDR1 SGHRS and CDR2 YFSETQ. This CDR3 is 15 amino acids long. CDR3 sequence (DNA): TGCGCCAGCAGCCCGTTTGCGGGAGTAAGAAATGAGCAGTTCTTC. This encodes CASSPFAGVRNEQFF.

CDR3 in amino acids: CASSLTSGRALDEQYF. CDR3 sequence (DNA): TGTGCCAGCAGCTTGACTAGCGGGAGGGCCCTCGACGAGCAGTACTTC. The gene calls are TRBV5-4 and TRBJ2-7; the match to TRBD2 covers 13 bases. Looked up from germline, CDR1 is SGHNT and CDR2 is YYREEE (reference sequence). This CDR3 spans 16 amino acids. V was pared by 1 base and J by 5 bases, with 6 bases of the junction left unmatched.

This clone has a handful of counts. In DNA, the CDR3 is TGTGCCAGCAGCCGAGCGGGAGTGGGTGAGCAGTTCTTC. Amino acid sequence: CASSRAGVGEQFF. This rearrangement joins TRBV3-1 (or the pseudogene TRBV3-2) to TRBJ2-1, with TRBD2 identical over 8 bases. Germline CDR1 reads LGHDT; CDR2 reads YNNKEL (reference sequence). V lost 4 bases to trimming and J lost 9 bases; unmatched junction nucleotides: 5. The CDR3 sequence is 13 residues long.

The chain carries TRBV7-3 and TRBJ2-7, with 13 bases identical to TRBD2. The CDR3 has 15 residues. V was clipped by 5 bases and J by 1 base; unmatched bases: 2. Germline V gene data show CDR1 as SGHTA and CDR2 as FQGTGA. CDR3 sequence reads: CASSPGLAGSYEQYF. The DNA for the CDR3 is TGTGCCAGCAGCCCGGGACTAGCGGGGTCCTACGAGCAGTACTTC.